This record looks at one TCR beta chain sequence and its context. The data are from a study of cytomegalovirus exposure and HLA in healthy donors. V was clipped by 4 bases and J by 8 bases, with 9 bases between them. Germline V CDR1 and CDR2: SQVTM, ANQGSEA. This CDR3 contains 11 residues. Vbeta (60) and Jbeta (13) primers were used in the PCR. TCRdb keeps only in-frame clones here, not all; method: immunoSEQ multiplex PCR. This sample has 150,000 to 200,000 clones, with about 80% found just once. V and J are TRBV29-1 and TRBJ2-1; possibly TRBD2 for D (6 bases). This clonotype originated in a man between 25 and 39 years old in good health and CMV-seropositive. Sequencing was performed on PBMCs. This chain's CDR3 is CSVGRAYEQFF. The CDR3, as DNA: TGCAGCGTTGGGAGGGCCTATGAGCAGTTCTTC.